Shown below are 10 T cell receptor beta chains from a single sample sequenced in a study of shared clonotypes between healthy human individuals. Profiled with immunoSEQ multiplex PCR; TCRdb holds only in-frame clones, not every one. This table holds 400,000 to 500,000 clones, over 60% found once. What was sequenced was PBMCs. All receptors derive from a middle-aged woman in good health. Some clones in this sample may be carry-over from other donors' samples.

This clone was observed once. The rearrangement joins TRBV5-4 to TRBJ2-7; TRBD2 might be the D (6 bases). Between the trimmed V and J ends, which lost 4 bases and 2 bases, there was a span of 16 bases. The germline V gene has CDR1 SGHNT and CDR2 YYREEE (reference sequence). This CDR3 is built from 15 residues. DNA of the CDR3: TGTGCCAGCAGCGGAGGGACCGGGGGTCCCTACGAGCAGTACTTC. Its protein is CASSGGTGGPYEQYF.

This clone was counted a single time. Other nucleotide sequences from this sample produce the same CDR3. The gene calls are TRBV14 and TRBJ2-7; unclear D gene. V dropped 3 bases and J dropped 4 bases, with 10 bases sitting between them. Per germline, CDR1 SGHDN and CDR2 FVKESK. The CDR3 is 13 residues long. The CDR3 DNA follows: TGTGCCAGCAGCCAGGGAAACAGTTACGAGCAGTACTTC. It is translated as CASSQGNSYEQYF.

The gene calls are TRBV5-1 and TRBJ2-1, with D perhaps TRBD2 (6 bases). The V gene's germline CDR1 is SGHRS and CDR2 YFSETQ. V was trimmed by 6 bases and J by 0 bases, leaving 16 bases between them. The CDR3 runs to 16 residues. The CDR3 loop is CASTATLGGSYNEQFF. CDR3 in DNA: TGCGCCAGCACCGCCACTTTGGGGGGCTCCTACAATGAGCAGTTCTTC.

This clone showed up many times. Distinct nucleotide sequences in the sample also encode this CDR3. The chain joins TRBV30 to TRBJ2-7; D perhaps matches TRBD1 (6 bases). V was clipped by 0 bases and J by 0 bases, with 9 bases between them. From germline, CDR1 is GTSNPN and CDR2 SVGIG (reference sequence). The CDR3 runs 14 residues. CDR3: CAWSVLRGSYEQYF. CDR3 coding DNA: TGTGCCTGGAGTGTACTCAGGGGCTCCTACGAGCAGTACTTC. Together with reference TRBV30 and TRBJ2-7, the CDR3 gives the full variable domain: SQTIHQWPATLVQPVGSPLSLECTVEGTSNPNLYWYRQAAGRGLQLLFYSVGIGQISSEVPQNLSASRPQDRQFILSSKKLLLSDSGFYLCAWSVLRGSYEQYFGPGTRLTVT.

Note on this clone: The junction and the germline gene differ at one end; a read error may be behind it. This sequence joins TRBV4-1 and TRBJ2-6; D possibly corresponds to TRBD1 (6 bases). CDR3 length: 20 residues. Looked up from germline, CDR1 is MGHRA and CDR2 is YSYEKL. CDR3 loop: CASRQDFLGQTPSGANVLTF. CDR3 DNA sequence: TGCGCCAGCAGACAAGATTTTTTGGGACAAACACCCTCTGGGGCCAACGTCCTGACTTTC.

Remarks on this clone: A far larger clone is one base from this, pointing to a likely read error. The chain links TRBV2 to TRBJ2-7; the match to TRBD1 covers 7 bases. The V segment lost 6 bases and the J segment 2 bases; nucleotides outside the gene matches: 1. The CDR3 has 12 residues. Per the germline V gene, CDR1 is SNHLY and CDR2 is FYNNEI. The CDR3 loop reads CASRTGTYEQYF. The CDR3 coding sequence is TGTGCCAGCAGGACAGGGACCTACGAGCAGTACTTC.

The CDR3 coding sequence is TGTGCCAGCAGCCAAATGGGGGCGAACACTGAAGCTTTCTTT. It encodes CASSQMGANTEAFF. The rearrangement joins TRBV4-2 to TRBJ1-1; TRBD1 might be the D (6 bases). This CDR3 is built from 14 residues. The germline gives CDR1 LGHNA, CDR2 YNFKEQ. V lost 2 bases and J 1 base, leaving 8 bases between the germline ends.

This clone appeared once. The chain joins TRBV6-5 to TRBJ2-5, with D possibly matching TRBD1 (5 bases). Germline V gene lookup returns CDR1 MNHEY and CDR2 SVGAGI. The CDR3 is 14 residues long. Trimming shortened V by 2 bases and J by 2 bases, and 9 bases separated the two germline ends. The CDR3 DNA is TGTGCCAGCAGTTACAGTCAGGGTCAAGAGACCCAGTACTTC. It is translated as CASSYSQGQETQYF.

This sequence joins TRBV7-2 and TRBJ2-7, with D hard to call. The germline gives CDR1 SGHTA, CDR2 FQGNSA. The CDR3 length is 14 residues. Trimming cost V 5 bases and J 3 bases, with 14 bases left between them. CDR3 amino acids: CASSRRAINYEQYF. CDR3 nucleotides: TGTGCCAGCAGCCGACGGGCCATTAACTACGAGCAGTACTTC.

V is TRBV11-2 and J is TRBJ2-7, with 8 positions matching TRBD2. Germline values: CDR1 SGHAT, CDR2 FQNNGV. With V trimmed by 8 bases and J by 6 bases, 15 bases remained unmatched. The CDR3 contains 15 residues. CDR3 amino acids: CASGTYGAGGSEQYF. CDR3 DNA sequence: TGTGCCAGCGGAACCTACGGCGCGGGAGGATCCGAGCAGTACTTC.